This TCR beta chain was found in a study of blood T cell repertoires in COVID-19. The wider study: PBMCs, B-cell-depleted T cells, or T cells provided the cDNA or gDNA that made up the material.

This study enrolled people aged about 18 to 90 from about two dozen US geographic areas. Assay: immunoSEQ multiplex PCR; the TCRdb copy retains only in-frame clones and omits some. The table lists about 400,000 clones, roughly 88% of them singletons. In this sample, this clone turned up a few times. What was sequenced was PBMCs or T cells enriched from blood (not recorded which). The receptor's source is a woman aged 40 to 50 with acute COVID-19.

The CDR3 spells CAWSEAGQGFGNTIYF. CDR3 DNA: TGTGCCTGGAGTGAGGCGGGACAGGGTTTCGGAAACACCATATATTTT. The V gene is TRBV30, the J gene TRBJ1-3; 9 bases agree with TRBD1. The CDR3 contains 16 residues. V lost 1 base to trimming and J lost 4 bases; unmatched junction nucleotides: 8. CDR1 and CDR2 from the germline V gene are GTSNPN and SVGIG (reference sequence).